The rows below give T cell receptor beta chains drawn from one sample of a study of blood T cell repertoires in COVID-19. TCRdb keeps only in-frame clones here, not all; method: immunoSEQ multiplex PCR. The sample lists about 520,000 clones, approximately 83% occurring once. Sequences were obtained from peripheral blood. These receptors were obtained from a human donor in a cohort sampled during active COVID-19. Each CDR3 is given with its conserved first and last residue. D genes are given only for firm matches. Size tells how often a clone was seen (once, few, many) or the class of an expanded clone, and some rows leave it out.

>TRBV12-5|TRBJ2-3|-|TRBD2
TGTGCTAGTGGTCCTCCGGGACTAGCCCAATTCACAGATACGCAGTATTTT
CASGPPGLAQFTDTQYF
>TRBV28|TRBJ1-4|-|TRBD1
TGTGCCAGCAGTTTATTTCCCGGACAGGGGAGGGAAAAACTGTTTTTT
CASSLFPGQGREKLFF
>TRBV6-6|TRBJ2-3|-|TRBD1
TGTGCCAGCAGTCCTGGACAGGCTCTGAGCACAGATACGCAGTATTTT
CASSPGQALSTDTQYF
>TRBV7-9|TRBJ2-5|-|-
TGTGCCAGCAGCTTAATTCTGGGCAGCCAAGAGACCCAGTACTTC
CASSLILGSQETQYF
>TRBV18|TRBJ1-2|-|-
TGTGCCAGCTCACCACCGACCGCGGCACCTAATGGCTACACCTTC
CASSPPTAAPNGYTF
>TRBV7-3|TRBJ2-3|once|TRBD2
TGTGCCAGTCAACCTTCGGGACTAGGATCGGGTACGCAGTATTTT
CASQPSGLGSGTQYF
>TRBV27|TRBJ1-1|once|-
TGTGCCAGCAGTTTAAGGGGCAGGGGTTCTGAAGCTTTCTTT
CASSLRGRGSEAFF
>TRBV7-2|TRBJ1-5|once|-
TGTGCCAGCAGCTTCGGGGAAAATCAGCCCCAGCATTTT
CASSFGENQPQHF
>TRBV9|TRBJ1-2|-|-
TGTGCCAGCAGCGTAGGGACAGCTTTTGGCTACACCTTC
CASSVGTAFGYTF
>TRBV3-1/TRBV3-2|TRBJ2-7|-|TRBD2
TGTGCCAGCAGACTGAGCGGGAGGGCCGTTGGGGAGCAGTACTTC
CASRLSGRAVGEQYF
>TRBV27|TRBJ2-1|-|-
TGTGCCAGCAGTTTCCAGGCTGGGAATGAGCAGTTCTTC
CASSFQAGNEQFF
>TRBV30|TRBJ2-7|once|-
TGTGCCTGGAGTGTTGGGCACGAGCAGTACTTC
CAWSVGHEQYF
>TRBV7-3|TRBJ2-1|-|TRBD2
TGTGCCAGCAGCTTGACTAGCGCCCCCTACAATGAGCAGTTCTTC
CASSLTSAPYNEQFF
>TRBV9|TRBJ2-1|few|TRBD2
TGTGCCAGCAGCGCAAGCGGGAGCTCCTACAATGAGCAGTTCTTC
CASSASGSSYNEQFF
>TRBV6-5|TRBJ2-7|few|TRBD2
TGTGCCAGCAGGGTACTAGCGGGTCTTTACGAGCAGTACTTC
CASRVLAGLYEQYF
>TRBV5-1|TRBJ1-2|-|TRBD1
TGCGCCAGCAGCCAGGACGGGACAGGGTTGACGACTAACTATGGCTACACCTTC
CASSQDGTGLTTNYGYTF
>TRBV6-6|TRBJ2-5|-|TRBD2
TGTGCCAGCAGGATTGGGACTAGCGGATTCCAAGAGACCCAGTACTTC
CASRIGTSGFQETQYF
>TRBV15|TRBJ2-3|-|TRBD2
TGTGCCACCAGCAGAGCCCCTACGGCTAGCGGGAGGAACACAGATACGCAGTATTTT
CATSRAPTASGRNTDTQYF
>TRBV5-5|TRBJ2-2|-|TRBD2
TGTGCCAGCAGCTTTAGCGGGAGTGGCACCGGGGAGCTGTTTTTT
CASSFSGSGTGELFF
>TRBV30|TRBJ2-5|-|-
TGTGCCTGGGCAGGGAGGGAGACCCAGTACTTC
CAWAGRETQYF
>TRBV7-2|TRBJ1-1|once|-
TGTGCCAGCAATAACCGAAACAGGGCAGGGAACACTGAAGCTTTCTTT
CASNNRNRAGNTEAFF
>TRBV7-9|TRBJ2-7|-|TRBD2
TGTGCCAGCAGCTTTTCTAGCGGAACCTACGAGCAGTACTTC
CASSFSSGTYEQYF
>TRBV19|TRBJ1-1|-|-
TGTGCCAGTAGTACCCGACAGGAGAACACTGAAGCTTTCTTT
CASSTRQENTEAFF
>TRBV25-1|TRBJ2-1|-|TRBD2
TGTGCCAGCAGTTCCGGACTAGCACTAAGTGTGGATGAGCAGTTCTTC
CASSSGLALSVDEQFF